These 7 T cell receptor beta chains share one sample of origin, sequenced in a study of prognosis after radiotherapy for stage I lung cancer. Two rounds of multiplex PCR amplified TCR beta CDR3 from genomic DNA. Used in first-round PCR were primers specific to each TRBV and TRBJ gene. TCRdb reprocessed the multiplex PCR reads with MiXCR, giving one entry per CDR3 protein. The sample lists about 22,000 distinct CDR3 sequences, roughly 40% occurring once. The sequencing here drew on PBMCs, taken before or after stereotactic body radiation therapy (not recorded which). The receptors were sampled from a donor older than 45 with non-small cell lung cancer.

This clonotype was picked up many times. The genes are TRBV6-5 and TRBJ1-5, with 10 bases fitting TRBD1. CDR3 length: 16 amino acids. Unmatched junction bases numbered 8, after V lost 2 bases and J lost 7 bases. Germline CDR1 reads MNHEY; CDR2 reads SVGAGI. The CDR3 DNA reads as TGTGCCAGCAGTTACCACACCGGGACAGGGGAGCAGCCCCAGCATTTT. Protein sequence: CASSYHTGTGEQPQHF.

In its sample, this clonotype ranks as medium-sized. The chain links TRBV2 to TRBJ2-7; D possibly corresponds to TRBD1 (6 bases). The length of the CDR3 is 15 residues. In germline, CDR1 is SNHLY, CDR2 FYNNEI. V was pared by 6 bases and J by 1 base, with 16 bases between. The DNA for the CDR3 is TGTGCCAGCAGAGGGACATTTTTCGATTCCTACGAGCAGTACTTC. Its protein is CASRGTFFDSYEQYF.

This chain connects TRBV20-1 to TRBJ2-2, with TRBD2 matching over 8 bases. The CDR3 runs to 17 residues. CDR1 is DFQATT and CDR2 is SNEGSKA in the germline V gene (reference sequence). The V segment lost 6 bases and the J segment 7 bases; nucleotides outside the gene matches: 19. CDR3 sequence: CSAQPALAVGPVGELFF. DNA of the CDR3: TGCAGTGCGCAGCCGGCACTAGCGGTAGGGCCGGTCGGGGAGCTGTTTTTT.

This clonotype occurred many times. The chain combines TRBV28 with TRBJ2-1; D is unclear. The germline V gene encodes CDR1 MDHEN and CDR2 SYDVKM. The CDR3 consists of 14 residues. V was pared by 2 bases and J by 0 bases, with 5 bases between. CDR3 DNA: TGTGCCAGCAGTTTAAGGAACTCCTACAATGAGCAGTTCTTC. This encodes CASSLRNSYNEQFF.

This clonotype came up a few times. This may arise from a read error, as a much more abundant clone is one base away. This chain links TRBV6-2 or TRBV6-3 with TRBJ2-3; D is possibly TRBD2 (7 bases). The germline V gene encodes CDR1 MNHEY and CDR2 SVGEGT. CDR3 length: 14 residues. The germline V and J ends were trimmed by 5 bases and 3 bases, with 12 bases remaining between them. CDR3 in DNA: TGTGCCAGCAGTCACGGGGGGCGGACAGATACGCAGTATTTT. It is translated as CASSHGGRTDTQYF.

This chain links TRBV6-2 or TRBV6-3 with TRBJ1-1, with D unclear. Germline V gene data show CDR1 as MNHEY and CDR2 as SVGEGT. This CDR3 is 15 amino acids long. V shed 4 bases and J shed 1 base, with 13 bases lying between them. The CDR3 sequence: CASSCEWAANTEAFF. In DNA form, the CDR3 reads TGTGCCAGCAGTTGTGAGTGGGCAGCGAACACTGAAGCTTTCTTT.

This clonotype was observed at least ten times. This rearrangement joins TRBV30 to TRBJ2-7; 9 bases agree with TRBD1. The CDR3 has 12 residues. Germline CDR1 is GTSNPN and CDR2 is SVGIG (reference sequence). The V segment lost 0 bases and the J segment 13 bases; nucleotides outside the gene matches: 7. CDR3 residues: CAWSVGQGLSYF. The CDR3 DNA is TGTGCCTGGAGTGTGGGACAGGGATTGTCTTACTTC.